The 27 T cell receptor beta chains below all came from one sample that was sequenced in a study of T cells of healthy individuals. One entry per CDR3 protein results from TCRdb running MiXCR on the 5' RACE reads. The repertoire has some 100,000 distinct CDR3 sequences, 17% of them found once; the top ten carry approximately 6%. Receptor source: a human donor in good health.

V and J are TRBV4-3 and TRBJ2-7, with D tentatively TRBD1 or TRBD2 (5 bases each). The CDR3 runs to 14 residues. From germline, CDR1 is LGHNA and CDR2 YSLEER. The V end lost 1 base, the J end lost 1 base, and 8 bases lay between the germline ends. The CDR3 loop is CASSQVEGSYEQYF. The CDR3 DNA follows: TGCGCCAGCAGCCAAGTCGAGGGGTCCTACGAGCAGTACTTC.

This chain joins TRBV3-1 and TRBJ2-7; 11 positions agree with TRBD2. Losses at the gene ends were 5 bases for V and 0 bases for J; bases not matched to a gene: 3. Germline V CDR1 and CDR2: LGHDT, YNNKEL (reference sequence). The CDR3 is 15 amino acids. CDR3 sequence: CASSVGLAGSYEQYF. In nucleotides, the CDR3 is TGTGCCAGCAGCGTTGGACTAGCGGGCTCCTACGAGCAGTACTTC.

The chain uses TRBV28 and TRBJ2-1; 9 bases align to TRBD2. The CDR3 spans 14 residues. The ends lost 6 bases at V and 6 bases at J; junction bases unmatched: 6. Looked up from germline, CDR1 is MDHEN and CDR2 is SYDVKM. This chain's CDR3 is CASSVAGARNEQFF. DNA for the CDR3: TGTGCCAGCAGCGTAGCGGGGGCGCGCAATGAGCAGTTCTTC. The full variable domain, rest sourced from reference TRBV28 and TRBJ2-1, is DVKVTQSSRYLVKRTGEKVFLECVQDMDHENMFWYRQDPGLGLRLIYFSYDVKMKEKGDIPEGYSVSREKKERFSLILESASTNQTSMYLCASSVAGARNEQFFGPGTRLTVL.

The chain combines TRBV20-1 with TRBJ1-5; D unresolved. V was trimmed by 3 bases and J by 7 bases, leaving 10 bases between them. Germline V CDR1 and CDR2: DFQATT, SNEGSKA (reference sequence). The CDR3 extends over 12 amino acids. As DNA, the CDR3 is TGCAGTGCTAGCGTCAGAGGACAGCCCCAGCATTTT. Its protein is CSASVRGQPQHF.

V and J are TRBV6-2 or TRBV6-3 and TRBJ2-7; tentative D call: TRBD1 (6 bases). V lost 9 bases to trimming and J lost 4 bases, with 16 bases between them. This CDR3 spans 13 amino acids. Germline CDR1 is MNHEY and CDR2 is SVGEGT. CDR3 sequence: CARREQGLYEQYF. CDR3 DNA: TGTGCCAGACGAGAACAGGGCCTTTACGAGCAGTACTTC.

This clonotype was picked up many times. The V gene is TRBV5-1, the J gene TRBJ1-2; D call uncertain. The CDR3 loop spans 13 amino acids. CDR1 SGHRS and CDR2 YFSETQ come from the germline V gene. The V end lost 4 bases, the J end lost 4 bases, and 11 bases lay between the germline ends. Here the CDR3 reads CASSLEGSYGYTF. CDR3 DNA sequence: TGCGCCAGCAGCCTGGAGGGAAGCTATGGCTACACCTTC.

This clonotype was observed a handful of times. The CDR3 DNA follows: TGTGCCAGCAGCCTGGGACCCTATAATGAAAAACTGTTTTTT. Protein sequence: CASSLGPYNEKLFF. This chain joins TRBV7-2 and TRBJ1-4; maybe TRBD1 (5 bases). The CDR3 spans 14 residues. Germline V gene lookup returns CDR1 SGHTA and CDR2 FQGNSA. V lost 5 bases, J lost 4 bases, and 11 bases lay in between.

This clonotype was seen a handful of times. The chain is built from TRBV7-2 and TRBJ2-7; D may match TRBD1 or TRBD2 (5 bases each). V was cut by 3 bases and J by 1 base, with 10 bases left in between. Germline lookup yields CDR1 SGHTA and CDR2 FQGNSA. The CDR3 loop spans 14 amino acids. CDR3 residues: CASSFGDPSYEQYF. For the CDR3, the DNA is TGTGCCAGCAGCTTTGGGGACCCGTCCTACGAGCAGTACTTC.

The V and J genes are TRBV21-1 and TRBJ2-3; the table's D call, TRBD2, was not checked against the DNA. TRBV21-1 is noted as a pseudogene. The CDR3 loop spans 14 amino acids. CDR3: CARRDSIDGDTQYF. The CDR3 DNA reads TGTGCCAGGCGGGACTCCATCGATGGGGATACGCAGTATTTT.

This rearrangement joins TRBV11-2 to TRBJ2-1; D assignment may be TRBD1 or TRBD2 (5 bases each). There are 16 residues in the CDR3. Germline values: CDR1 SGHAT, CDR2 FQNNGV. V dropped 6 bases and J dropped 12 bases, with 27 bases sitting between them. The CDR3 sequence is CASRTGRDPALLGQFF. CDR3 sequence (DNA): TGTGCCAGCAGAACCGGACGGGACCCCGCCCTTTTGGGGCAGTTCTTC.

This clonotype has a single count. This chain connects TRBV20-1 to TRBJ1-2; D is perhaps TRBD1 (6 bases). Germline values: CDR1 DFQATT, CDR2 SNEGSKA (reference sequence). V lost 1 base, J lost 3 bases, and 18 bases lay in between. The CDR3 sequence is 16 residues long. The CDR3 region is CSARAQGTPADYGYTF. The CDR3 DNA follows: TGCAGTGCTAGAGCCCAAGGGACACCTGCCGACTATGGCTACACCTTC.

V and J are TRBV6-2 or TRBV6-3 and TRBJ2-1; no firm D call. CDR1 MNHEY and CDR2 SVGEGT come from the germline V gene. CDR3 length equals 11 residues. V shed 7 bases and J shed 4 bases, with 5 bases lying between them. Here the CDR3 reads CASTWYNEQFF. CDR3 DNA: TGTGCCAGCACCTGGTACAATGAGCAGTTCTTC.

This clonotype was counted only a few times. This rearrangement joins TRBV21-1 to TRBJ2-7; the table's D call, TRBD2, was not checked against the DNA. TRBV21-1 is a pseudogene segment. The CDR3 is 16 amino acids. CDR3 region: CASSKPRGGGTKEQYF. CDR3 coding DNA: TGTGCCAGCAGCAAACCACGGGGGGGAGGTACGAAAGAGCAGTACTTC.

This clonotype appeared many times. The chain carries TRBV20-1 and TRBJ2-7, with D possibly TRBD2 on 6 matching bases. V was trimmed by 5 bases and J by 0 bases, leaving 11 bases between them. Per the germline V gene, CDR1 is DFQATT and CDR2 is SNEGSKA (reference sequence). This CDR3 region has 13 residues. This CDR3 is CSAGGTASYEQYF. For the CDR3, the DNA is TGCAGTGCTGGCGGGACGGCCTCCTACGAGCAGTACTTC.

The rearrangement uses TRBV28 and TRBJ1-5; the D is unclear. This CDR3 region has 12 residues. CDR1 is MDHEN and CDR2 is SYDVKM in the germline V gene. V lost 7 bases to trimming and J lost 4 bases, with 8 bases between them. The CDR3 protein is CASTLGNQPQHF. Here the CDR3 DNA reads TGTGCCAGCACCCTCGGGAATCAGCCCCAGCATTTT.

This clonotype has only a few counts. V and J are TRBV6-5 and TRBJ1-2; D is unresolved. Germline V gene sequence: CDR1 MNHEY, CDR2 SVGAGI. CDR3 length equals 15 residues. Trimming stripped 0 bases from V and 0 bases from J, with 8 bases between. This CDR3 reads CASSYSTGANYGYTF. In DNA, the CDR3 is TGTGCCAGCAGTTACTCTACGGGAGCTAACTATGGCTACACCTTC.

This clonotype was detected ten times or more. The chain carries TRBV27 and TRBJ1-5; a weak D match, TRBD1 (6 bases). Germline lookup yields CDR1 MNHEY and CDR2 SMNVEV (reference sequence). The CDR3 length is 15 residues. The ends were cut back, 2 bases at V and 4 bases at J, with 12 bases in the middle. The CDR3 region is CASSLQQGPNQPQHF. In DNA form, the CDR3 reads TGTGCCAGCAGTTTACAACAGGGACCTAATCAGCCCCAGCATTTT.

The chain joins TRBV7-6 to TRBJ2-3, with 10 bases fitting TRBD1. Germline lookup yields CDR1 SGHVS and CDR2 FNYEAQ. The ends lost 5 bases at V and 3 bases at J; junction bases unmatched: 8. CDR3 length: 16 amino acids. DNA of the CDR3: TGTGCCAGCAGCCAGCCGACAGGGGGCGGGACAGATACGCAGTATTTT. Encoded protein: CASSQPTGGGTDTQYF.

This clonotype was counted only a few times. V is TRBV4-3 and J is TRBJ1-6; D is unclear. CDR3 length equals 20 residues. The germline gives CDR1 LGHNA, CDR2 YSLEER. Trimming removed 0 bases from V and 0 bases from J, with 18 bases in between. CDR3 DNA sequence: TGCGCCAGCAGCCAAGATAAGATGGACCGTCAAAGCTCCTATAATTCACCCCTCCACTTT. Translation: CASSQDKMDRQSSYNSPLHF.

This clonotype was observed a handful of times. This sequence joins TRBV29-1 and TRBJ1-1; 12 bases are a match to TRBD1. The CDR3 loop spans 15 amino acids. Trimming took 7 bases from V and 4 from J; bases not matched to a gene: 10. Per the germline V gene, CDR1 is SQVTM and CDR2 is ANQGSEA. CDR3 sequence: CSAAGTGGEITEAFF. CDR3 bases: TGCAGCGCAGCCGGGACAGGGGGCGAGATCACTGAAGCTTTCTTT.

The chain uses TRBV27 and TRBJ1-4; D remains unclear. Trimming removed 5 bases at V and 5 bases at J, with 12 bases between. The germline gives CDR1 MNHEY, CDR2 SMNVEV (reference sequence). This CDR3 contains 14 residues. The CDR3 nucleotides read TGTGCCAGCAGTCAACCGGGATGGAATGAAAAACTGTTTTTT. Its translation is CASSQPGWNEKLFF.

The sample holds a few counts of this clonotype. V and J are TRBV6-5 and TRBJ1-4, with D perhaps TRBD1 (5 bases). This CDR3 is built from 15 residues. CDR1 MNHEY and CDR2 SVGAGI come from the germline V gene. V lost 6 bases to trimming and J lost 5 bases, with 16 bases between them. CDR3 in DNA: TGTGCCAGCAGGGAGGCGTCAGGGCGGAATGAAAAACTGTTTTTT. As protein: CASREASGRNEKLFF.

The V call is TRBV27, the J call TRBJ2-7, with 8 bases aligning to TRBD2. The junction had 7 bases not matched to a gene; V was cut back by 3 bases and J by 6 bases. Per germline, CDR1 MNHEY and CDR2 SMNVEV (reference sequence). CDR3 length equals 14 residues. CDR3 sequence reads: CASSFLQAGVEQYF. The DNA for the CDR3 is TGTGCCAGCAGTTTCTTGCAAGCGGGGGTCGAGCAGTACTTC.

Only a few counts were recorded for this clonotype. The chain couples TRBV4-1 to TRBJ2-3, with TRBD2 matching 14 bases. V trimming: 4 bases; J trimming: 2 bases; junction bases outside the gene matches: 5. The CDR3 is 17 amino acids. Germline V lookup: CDR1 MGHRA, CDR2 YSYEKL. In DNA, the CDR3 is TGCGCCAGCAGCCGACTAGCGGGAGGGCCTGACACAGATACGCAGTATTTT. It encodes CASSRLAGGPDTDTQYF.

V and J are TRBV3-1 and TRBJ1-5; D not certain. V lost 2 bases and J 7 bases, leaving 9 bases between the germline ends. There are 13 residues in the CDR3. Germline V lookup: CDR1 LGHDT, CDR2 YNNKEL (reference sequence). CDR3 region: CASSQFEGQPQHF. The CDR3, as DNA: TGTGCCAGCAGCCAATTTGAGGGCCAGCCCCAGCATTTT.

This clonotype has a count of ten or more. The rearrangement links TRBV5-5 to TRBJ2-7, with unresolved D. This CDR3 is 15 amino acids long. V lost 0 bases to trimming and J lost 2 bases, with 12 bases between them. From germline, CDR1 is SGHKS and CDR2 YYEKEE (reference sequence). CDR3 protein: CASSLAVSTPYEQYF. CDR3 nucleotides: TGTGCCAGCAGCTTGGCCGTCTCAACGCCCTACGAGCAGTACTTC. Full variable domain (missing parts from reference TRBV5-5 and TRBJ2-7): DAGVTQSPTHLIKTRGQQVTLRCSPISGHKSVSWYQQVLGQGPQFIFQYYEKEERGRGNFPDRFSARQFPNYSSELNVNALLLGDSALYLCASSLAVSTPYEQYFGPGTRLTVT.

Many counts were recorded for this clonotype. The chain employs TRBV6-6 and TRBJ2-1; D perhaps matches TRBD1 (7 bases). CDR1 and CDR2 (germline): MNHNY, SVGAGI (reference sequence). The V end was cut by 8 bases, the J end by 3 bases, with 17 bases between. CDR3 length: 15 amino acids. In DNA form, the CDR3 reads TGTGCCAGCCGGAGTCGACAGGGAGGCTACAATGAGCAGTTCTTC. This gives the protein CASRSRQGGYNEQFF.